This T cell receptor (beta chain) comes out of a study of identical twins. Germline V gene sequence: CDR1 MNHEY, CDR2 SVGEGT. CDR3 length: 13 amino acids. V lost 1 base, J lost 5 bases, and 8 bases lay in between. This clonotype was detected many times. Each CDR3 protein is one row after TCRdb ran MiXCR on the 5' RACE reads. The sample shows about 150,000 distinct CDR3 sequences, around 3.6% of them seen only once. This clonotype originated in a man younger than 30 in good health. Sequenced material: memory T cells sorted from blood. The rearrangement uses TRBV6-2 or TRBV6-3 and TRBJ1-1, with D maybe TRBD1 (6 bases). CDR3: CASSYLGGTEAFF. As DNA, the CDR3 is TGTGCCAGCAGTTACTTAGGGGGTACTGAAGCTTTCTTT.